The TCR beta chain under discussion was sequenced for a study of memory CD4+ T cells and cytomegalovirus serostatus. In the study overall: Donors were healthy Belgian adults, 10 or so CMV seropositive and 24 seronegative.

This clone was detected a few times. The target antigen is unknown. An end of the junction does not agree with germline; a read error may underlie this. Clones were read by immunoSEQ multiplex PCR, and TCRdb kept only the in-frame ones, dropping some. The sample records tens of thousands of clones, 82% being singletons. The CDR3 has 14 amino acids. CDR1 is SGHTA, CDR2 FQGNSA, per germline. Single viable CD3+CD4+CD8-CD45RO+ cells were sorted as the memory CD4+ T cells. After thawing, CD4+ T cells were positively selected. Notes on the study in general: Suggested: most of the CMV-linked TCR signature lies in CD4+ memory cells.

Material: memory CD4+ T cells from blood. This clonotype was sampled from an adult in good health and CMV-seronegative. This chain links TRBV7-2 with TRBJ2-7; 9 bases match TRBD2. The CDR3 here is CASSLGLASSIVDF. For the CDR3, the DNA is TGTGCCAGCAGCTTGGGACTAGCTTCGAGCATCGTGGACTTC. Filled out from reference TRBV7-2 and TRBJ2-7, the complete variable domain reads GAGVSQSPSNKVTEKGKDVELRCDPISGHTALYWYRQSLGQGLEFLIYFQGNSAPDKSGLPSDRFSAERTGGSVSTLTIQRTQQEDSAVYLCASSLGLASSIVDFGPGTRLTVT.